This TCR beta chain emerged from a study of long-term antiretroviral therapy in people with HIV. Germline lookup yields CDR1 SEHNR and CDR2 FQNEAQ (reference sequence). The length of the CDR3 is 17 residues. V was pared by 5 bases and J by 5 bases, with 19 bases between. Study outcomes and limitations: Across all time points, the repertoire was dominated by clones that expanded before ART. Repertoires looked antigen-experienced, with only a slight naive shift after ART.

Comments on this clone: Its antigen is not known.

Survey-level immunoSEQ v3.0 assays were run. Sequencing targeted about 40,000-50,000 T-cell genomes per sample. Assay used: immunoSEQ multiplex PCR; TCRdb lists only in-frame clones, some missing. Of tens of thousands of clones detected, 80% to 90% appear once; the ten largest clones hold roughly 4%. The chain couples TRBV7-9 to TRBJ1-6; D not certain. Specimen: unsorted PBMCs, collected 0.8 years before starting antiretroviral therapy. The TCR was taken from a man between 18 and 35 years old with HIV. The CDR3, as DNA: TGTGCCAGCAGCCACCCTCGGGCGGCGTTTGATAATTCACCCCTCCACTTT. This encodes CASSHPRAAFDNSPLHF. Full variable domain (outside the CDR3, taken from reference TRBV7-9 and TRBJ1-6): DTGVSQNPRHKITKRGQNVTFRCDPISEHNRLYWYRQTLGQGPEFLTYFQNEAQLEKSRLLSDRFSAERPKGSFSTLEIQRTEQGDSAMYLCASSHPRAAFDNSPLHFGNGTRLTVT.